What follows is one T cell receptor (beta chain) and its context. This specimen belongs to a study of blood T cell repertoires in COVID-19. Overall study context: Researchers got acute and convalescent COVID-19 samples from the United States, Italy and Spain.

Under the authors' procedure: Researchers report that nucleated cell counts were estimated from reference gene primer amplification. Profiled with immunoSEQ multiplex PCR; TCRdb holds only in-frame clones, not every one. For V, J and clone size, that table is used; D and trimming come from the DNA. The table includes 110,000 to 150,000 clones, roughly 86% detected once. The CDR3 runs 15 residues. V shed 4 bases and J 7 bases; nucleotides not matched to a gene: 7. The germline V gene has CDR1 MDHEN and CDR2 SYDVKM. The gene calls are TRBV28 and TRBJ2-1; 10 nucleotides align to TRBD1. The sequenced sample consisted of peripheral blood. The clonotype originates from a man between 65 and 85 years old with acute or convalescent COVID-19. In nucleotides, the CDR3 is TGTGCCAGCAGTTCGCAGGGACAGGGGTGGAATGAGCAGTTCTTC. It translates to CASSSQGQGWNEQFF.